The source of this T cell receptor beta chain is a study of T cell changes during pregnancy in multiple sclerosis. This CDR3 comprises 15 residues. J gave up 3 bases and V 4 bases, and 8 bases lay outside the gene matches. Germline V gene lookup returns CDR1 SGDLS and CDR2 YYNGEE. This clone was seen more than once but under ten times. The data were produced by immunoSEQ multiplex PCR, yet TCRdb's version contains in-frame clones alone and is incomplete. The data show under 50,000 clones, with about 94% seen just once and about 0.33% held by the top ten. This receptor was obtained from a female donor with multiple sclerosis, enrolled in a pregnancy study. The chain combines TRBV9 with TRBJ2-3; 7 bases match TRBD1. The sample was CD4+ T cells from peripheral blood mononuclear cells, taken after pregnancy. The CDR3 reads CASSPGTVGTDTQYF. CDR3 sequence (DNA): TGTGCCAGCAGCCCAGGGACAGTTGGGACAGATACGCAGTATTTT.